Sequencing of this TCR beta chain was carried out in a study of shared clonotypes between healthy human individuals. The assay was immunoSEQ multiplex PCR, and TCRdb's table has in-frame clones only and misses some. In the table there are 2 million to 2.5 million clones, roughly 93% of which are singletons. This CDR3 contains 18 residues. The germline V gene encodes CDR1 LNHDA and CDR2 SQIVND (reference sequence). Losses at the gene ends were 0 bases for V and 3 bases for J; bases not matched to a gene: 11. CD45RA+ naive and CD45RA-negative memory subsets were separated from CD4+ cells. This clone was picked up one time.

Sequenced sample: naive CD4+ T cells from PBMCs. Noted subset: CD45RA+ positively selected. This TCR came from a man aged 18 to 29 in good health. Some clones in this sample may be carry-over from other donors' samples. The rearrangement joins TRBV19 to TRBJ1-5, with 7 nucleotides matching TRBD1. CDR3 residues: CASSIDAGTARINQPQHF. CDR3 DNA: TGTGCCAGTAGTATAGACGCCGGGACAGCGAGAATCAATCAGCCCCAGCATTTT.